This T cell receptor beta chain was captured in a study of blood T cell repertoires in COVID-19. This CDR3 has 16 amino acids. Germline V gene data show CDR1 as SGHDN and CDR2 as FVKESK. V lost 0 bases, J lost 6 bases, and 18 bases lay in between. Per the study methods: Reference gene primer amplification in the assay estimated nucleated cell counts. Sequenced by immunoSEQ multiplex PCR; TCRdb stores in-frame clones only, minus some. Clonal size and the V and J genes are those of that table, whereas D and trimming came from the DNA. The sample yields about 59,000 clones, less than 80% seen once. This clone turned up a few times.

The sample taken for sequencing was peripheral blood. The origin of this receptor is a human donor in a cohort sampled during active COVID-19. V and J are TRBV14 and TRBJ2-7; D might be TRBD2 (6 bases). CDR3 region: CASSQDPPRGRGEQYF. In nucleotides, the CDR3 is TGTGCCAGCAGCCAAGATCCCCCCCGGGGGAGAGGCGAGCAGTACTTC.